The source of this T cell receptor beta chain is a study of Ad26.COV2.S vaccination and SARS-CoV-2 variants. As concerns this clone: The antigen is undetermined.

Notes on the study in general: Assessments of TCR breadth and depth may have underestimated the total T cell responses. Greater spike-specific TCR breadth was seen in vaccine recipients than in placebo recipients. Non-spike TCR breadth did not differ much between vaccine and placebo recipients.

Described treatment: roughly 20 received Ad26.COV2.S at low or high dose, single or two shots; about 5 received placebo; per-sample allocation not given. After the first vaccine or placebo injection, samples were drawn on day 63. It was Wuhan-strain SARS-CoV-2 spike that the Ad26 vaccine vector expressed. Method: immunoSEQ multiplex PCR; TCRdb's copy keeps in-frame clones and lacks some. The sample shows around 250,000 clones, 87% of them seen only once. This CDR3 has 13 residues. Germline V gene lookup returns CDR1 SGHTA and CDR2 FQGNSA. Trimming left V 3 bases short and J 4 bases short, with 10 bases between.

The receptor was derived from a person between 18 and 59 years old who received the Ad26.COV2.S COVID-19 vaccine or a placebo. The sequencing here drew on peripheral blood, taken in a trial of Ad26.COV2.S vaccine versus placebo. This chain links TRBV7-2 with TRBJ2-7; D gene uncertain. The CDR3 DNA reads TGTGCCAGCAGCTTCGACTCCGGGTACGAGCAGTACTTC. The encoded protein is CASSFDSGYEQYF. The entire variable domain, with the rest obtained from reference TRBV7-2 and TRBJ2-7, is as follows: GAGVSQSPSNKVTEKGKDVELRCDPISGHTALYWYRQSLGQGLEFLIYFQGNSAPDKSGLPSDRFSAERTGGSVSTLTIQRTQQEDSAVYLCASSFDSGYEQYFGPGTRLTVT.